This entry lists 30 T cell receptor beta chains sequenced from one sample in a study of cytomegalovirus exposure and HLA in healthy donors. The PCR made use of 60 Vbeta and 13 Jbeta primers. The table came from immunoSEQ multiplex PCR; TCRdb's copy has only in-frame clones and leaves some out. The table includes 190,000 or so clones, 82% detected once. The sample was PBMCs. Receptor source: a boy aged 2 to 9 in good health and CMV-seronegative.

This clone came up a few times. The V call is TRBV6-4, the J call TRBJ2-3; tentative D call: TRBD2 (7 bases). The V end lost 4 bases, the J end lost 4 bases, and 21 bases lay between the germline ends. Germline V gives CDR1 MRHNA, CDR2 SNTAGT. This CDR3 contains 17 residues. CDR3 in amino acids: CASSGGGRVTGADTQYF. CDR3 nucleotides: TGTGCCAGCAGTGGGGGGGGGCGCGTAACCGGGGCAGATACGCAGTATTTT.

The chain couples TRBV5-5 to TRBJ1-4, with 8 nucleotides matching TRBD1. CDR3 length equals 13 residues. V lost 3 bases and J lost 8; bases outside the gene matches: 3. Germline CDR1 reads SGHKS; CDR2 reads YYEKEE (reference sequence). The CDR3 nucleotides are TGTGCCAGCAGCTGGACAGGGCGCGAAAAACTGTTTTTT. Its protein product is CASSWTGREKLFF.

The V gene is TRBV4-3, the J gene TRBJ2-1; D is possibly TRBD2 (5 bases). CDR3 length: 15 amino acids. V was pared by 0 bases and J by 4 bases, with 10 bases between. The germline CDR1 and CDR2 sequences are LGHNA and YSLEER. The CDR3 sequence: CASSQDMRVYNEQFF. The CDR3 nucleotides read TGCGCCAGCAGCCAAGATATGCGGGTTTACAATGAGCAGTTCTTC.

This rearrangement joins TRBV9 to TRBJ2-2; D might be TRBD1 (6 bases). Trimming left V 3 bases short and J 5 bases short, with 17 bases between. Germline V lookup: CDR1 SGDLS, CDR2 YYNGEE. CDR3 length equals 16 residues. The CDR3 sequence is CASSARGQSGTGELFF. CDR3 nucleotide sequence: TGTGCCAGCAGCGCCCGAGGACAGAGTGGGACCGGGGAGCTGTTTTTT.

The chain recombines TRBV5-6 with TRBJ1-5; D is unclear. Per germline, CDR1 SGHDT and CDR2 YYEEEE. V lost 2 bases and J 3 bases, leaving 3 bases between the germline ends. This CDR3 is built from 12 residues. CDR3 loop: CASSFFNQPQHF. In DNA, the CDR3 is TGTGCCAGCAGCTTCTTCAATCAGCCCCAGCATTTT.

CDR3: CASSLNRASGNTEAFF. The CDR3 coding sequence is TGTGCCAGCAGCTTAAACAGGGCCTCGGGGAACACTGAAGCTTTCTTT. The chain joins TRBV7-3 to TRBJ1-1; tentative D call: TRBD1 (6 bases). The CDR3 loop spans 16 amino acids. The V and J ends lost 1 base and 1 base respectively, with 13 bases between them. The germline V gene has CDR1 SGHTA and CDR2 FQGTGA. Filled out from reference TRBV7-3 and TRBJ1-1, the complete variable domain reads GAGVSQTPSNKVTEKGKYVELRCDPISGHTALYWYRQSLGQGPEFLIYFQGTGAADDSGLPNDRFFAVRPEGSVSTLKIQRTERGDSAVYLCASSLNRASGNTEAFFGQGTRLTVV.

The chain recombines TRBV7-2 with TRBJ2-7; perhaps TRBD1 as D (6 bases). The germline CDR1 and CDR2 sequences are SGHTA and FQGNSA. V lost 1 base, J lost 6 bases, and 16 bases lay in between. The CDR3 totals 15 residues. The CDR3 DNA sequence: TGTGCCAGCAGCTTAGTAGGGACAAGCGGATCCGAGCAGTACTTC. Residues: CASSLVGTSGSEQYF.

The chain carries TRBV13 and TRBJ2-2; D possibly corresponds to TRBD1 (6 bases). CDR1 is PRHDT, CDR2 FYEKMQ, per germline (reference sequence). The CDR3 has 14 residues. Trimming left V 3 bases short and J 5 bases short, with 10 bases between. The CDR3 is CASSFYRVTGELFF. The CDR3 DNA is TGTGCCAGCAGCTTCTACAGGGTGACCGGGGAGCTGTTTTTT.

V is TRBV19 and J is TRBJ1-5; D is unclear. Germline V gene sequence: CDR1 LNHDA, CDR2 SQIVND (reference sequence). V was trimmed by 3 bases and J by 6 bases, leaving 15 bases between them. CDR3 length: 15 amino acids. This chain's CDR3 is CASSIPDFDRQPQHF. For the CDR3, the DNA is TGTGCCAGTAGTATTCCGGACTTCGACCGTCAGCCCCAGCATTTT.

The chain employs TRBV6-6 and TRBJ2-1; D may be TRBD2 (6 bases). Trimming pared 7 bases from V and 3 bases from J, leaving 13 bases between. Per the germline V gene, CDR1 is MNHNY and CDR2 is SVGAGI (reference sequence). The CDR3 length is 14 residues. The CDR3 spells CASTRDSYYNEQFF. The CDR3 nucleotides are TGTGCCAGCACCCGGGACTCCTACTACAATGAGCAGTTCTTC.

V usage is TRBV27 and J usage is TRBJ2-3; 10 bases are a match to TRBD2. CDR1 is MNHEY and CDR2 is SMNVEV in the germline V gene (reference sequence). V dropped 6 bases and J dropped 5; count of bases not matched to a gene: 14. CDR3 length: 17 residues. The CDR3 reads CASRPLHSGGARDTQYF. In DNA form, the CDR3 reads TGTGCCAGCAGACCCTTACACAGCGGGGGGGCCCGAGATACGCAGTATTTT.

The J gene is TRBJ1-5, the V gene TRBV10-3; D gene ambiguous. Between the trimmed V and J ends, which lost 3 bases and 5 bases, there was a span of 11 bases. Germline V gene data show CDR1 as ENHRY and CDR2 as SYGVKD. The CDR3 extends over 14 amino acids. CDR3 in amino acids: CAISEGGIDQPQHF. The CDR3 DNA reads TGTGCCATCAGTGAAGGAGGTATCGATCAGCCCCAGCATTTT.

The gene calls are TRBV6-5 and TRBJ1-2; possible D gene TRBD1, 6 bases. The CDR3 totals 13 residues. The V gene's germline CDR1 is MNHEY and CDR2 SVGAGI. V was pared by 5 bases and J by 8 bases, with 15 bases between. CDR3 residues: CASSTSQGRGYTF. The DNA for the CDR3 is TGTGCCAGCAGTACCTCACAGGGTCGGGGCTACACCTTC.

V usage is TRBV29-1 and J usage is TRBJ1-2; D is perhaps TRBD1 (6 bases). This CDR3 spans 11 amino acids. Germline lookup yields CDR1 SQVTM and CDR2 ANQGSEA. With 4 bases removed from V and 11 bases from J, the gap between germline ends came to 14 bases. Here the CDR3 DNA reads TGCAGCGTTGGGGGGCTCTCGAGATACACCTTC. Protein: CSVGGLSRYTF.

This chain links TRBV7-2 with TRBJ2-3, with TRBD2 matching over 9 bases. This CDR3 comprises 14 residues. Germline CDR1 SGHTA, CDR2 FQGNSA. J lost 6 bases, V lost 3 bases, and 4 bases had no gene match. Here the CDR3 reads CASSLSSGADTQYF. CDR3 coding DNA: TGTGCCAGCAGCTTGTCTAGCGGGGCTGATACGCAGTATTTT.

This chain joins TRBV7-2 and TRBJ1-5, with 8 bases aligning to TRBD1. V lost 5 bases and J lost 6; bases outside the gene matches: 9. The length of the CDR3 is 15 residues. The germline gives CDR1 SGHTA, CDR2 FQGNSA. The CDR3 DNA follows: TGTGCCAGCAGCCCACGTCAGGGGGCAGGTCAGCCCCAGCATTTT. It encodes CASSPRQGAGQPQHF.

CDR3 sequence reads: CASSLGGTGPGDTQYF. CDR3 nucleotide sequence: TGCGCCAGCAGCTTGGGGGGGACAGGGCCCGGAGATACGCAGTATTTT. The chain is built from TRBV5-1 and TRBJ2-3; 9 bases align to TRBD1. The CDR3 covers 16 residues. Germline values: CDR1 SGHRS, CDR2 YFSETQ. The J segment lost 5 bases and the V segment lost 0 bases, leaving 7 bases of the junction unmatched. Complete variable domain (other parts from reference TRBV5-1 and TRBJ2-3): KAGVTQTPRYLIKTRGQQVTLSCSPISGHRSVSWYQQTPGQGLQFLFEYFSETQRNKGNFPGRFSGRQFSNSRSEMNVSTLELGDSALYLCASSLGGTGPGDTQYFGPGTRLTVL.

CDR3 protein: CSVPFAGTAQETQYF. The CDR3, as DNA: TGCAGCGTTCCTTTCGCTGGGACAGCCCAAGAGACCCAGTACTTC. The chain couples TRBV29-1 to TRBJ2-5; TRBD1 matches 7 bases. After removal of 5 bases from V and 1 base from J, the junction contained 10 bases not matched to a gene. This CDR3 has 15 residues. Germline lookup yields CDR1 SQVTM and CDR2 ANQGSEA.

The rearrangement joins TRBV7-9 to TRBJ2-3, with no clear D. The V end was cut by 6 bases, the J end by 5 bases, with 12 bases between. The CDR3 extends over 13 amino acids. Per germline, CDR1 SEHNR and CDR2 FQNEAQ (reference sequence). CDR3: CASSRVTGDTQYF. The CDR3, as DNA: TGTGCCAGCAGTCGTGTGACTGGAGATACGCAGTATTTT.

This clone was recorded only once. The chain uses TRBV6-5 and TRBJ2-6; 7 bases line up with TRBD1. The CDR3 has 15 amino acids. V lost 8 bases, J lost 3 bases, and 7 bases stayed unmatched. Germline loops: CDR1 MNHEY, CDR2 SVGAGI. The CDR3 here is CASRRTGFGANVLTF. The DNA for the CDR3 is TGTGCCAGCCGACGGACAGGTTTTGGGGCCAACGTCCTGACTTTC.

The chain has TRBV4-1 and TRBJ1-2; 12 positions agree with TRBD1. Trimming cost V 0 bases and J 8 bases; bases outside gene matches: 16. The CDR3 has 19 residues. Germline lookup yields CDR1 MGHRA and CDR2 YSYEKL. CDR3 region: CASSQDMGLSGQGAQGYTF. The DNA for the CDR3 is TGCGCCAGCAGCCAAGATATGGGCCTTTCGGGACAGGGGGCGCAGGGCTACACCTTC.

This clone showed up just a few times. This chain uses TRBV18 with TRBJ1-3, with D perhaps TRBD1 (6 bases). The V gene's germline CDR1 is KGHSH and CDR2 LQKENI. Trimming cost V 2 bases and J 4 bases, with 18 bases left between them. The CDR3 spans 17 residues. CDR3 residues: CASSPIAPNRAGNTIYF. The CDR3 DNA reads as TGTGCCAGCTCACCAATCGCCCCAAACAGGGCGGGAAACACCATATATTTT.

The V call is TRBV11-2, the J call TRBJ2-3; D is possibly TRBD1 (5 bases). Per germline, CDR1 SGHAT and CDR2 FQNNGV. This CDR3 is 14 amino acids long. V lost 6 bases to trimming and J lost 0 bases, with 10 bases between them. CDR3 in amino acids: CASRTTVSTDTQYF. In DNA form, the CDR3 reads TGTGCCAGCAGAACGACAGTGAGCACAGATACGCAGTATTTT.

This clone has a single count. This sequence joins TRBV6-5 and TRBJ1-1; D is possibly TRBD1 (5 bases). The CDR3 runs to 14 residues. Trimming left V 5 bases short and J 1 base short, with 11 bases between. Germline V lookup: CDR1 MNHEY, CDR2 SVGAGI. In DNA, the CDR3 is TGTGCCAGCAGTATGGGGGGTAGGAACACTGAAGCTTTCTTT. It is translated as CASSMGGRNTEAFF.

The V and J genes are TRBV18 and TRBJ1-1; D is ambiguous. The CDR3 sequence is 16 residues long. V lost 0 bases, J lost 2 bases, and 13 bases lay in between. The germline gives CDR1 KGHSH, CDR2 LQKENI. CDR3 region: CASSPPQSRINTEAFF. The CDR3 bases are TGTGCCAGCTCACCACCCCAATCGAGAATTAACACTGAAGCTTTCTTT.

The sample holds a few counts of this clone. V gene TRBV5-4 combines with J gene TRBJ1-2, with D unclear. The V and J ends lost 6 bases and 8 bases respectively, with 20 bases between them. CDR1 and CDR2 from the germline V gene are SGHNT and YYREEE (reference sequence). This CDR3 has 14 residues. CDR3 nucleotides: TGTGCCAGCACCTCTAGCGGACCTTTAGGGGGCTACACCTTC. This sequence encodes CASTSSGPLGGYTF.

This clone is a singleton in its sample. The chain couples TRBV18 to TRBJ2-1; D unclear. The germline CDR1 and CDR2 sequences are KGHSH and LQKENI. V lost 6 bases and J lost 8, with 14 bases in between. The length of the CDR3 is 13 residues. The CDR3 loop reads CASSPLSSDEQFF. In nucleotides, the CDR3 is TGTGCCAGCTCCCCGTTGTCTTCGGATGAGCAGTTCTTC.

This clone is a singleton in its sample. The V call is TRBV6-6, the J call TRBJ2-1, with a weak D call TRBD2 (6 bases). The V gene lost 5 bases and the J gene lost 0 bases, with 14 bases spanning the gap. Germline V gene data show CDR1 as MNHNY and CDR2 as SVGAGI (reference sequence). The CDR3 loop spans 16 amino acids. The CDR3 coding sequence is TGTGCCAGCAGTACCCTAGCGACCAGCTCCTACAATGAGCAGTTCTTC. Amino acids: CASSTLATSSYNEQFF.

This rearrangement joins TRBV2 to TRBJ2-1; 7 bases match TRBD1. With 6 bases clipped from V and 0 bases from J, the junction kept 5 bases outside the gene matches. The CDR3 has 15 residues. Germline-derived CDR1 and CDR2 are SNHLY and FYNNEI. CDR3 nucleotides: TGTGCCAGCAGGACCGACAGGGCCTCCTACAATGAGCAGTTCTTC. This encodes CASRTDRASYNEQFF.

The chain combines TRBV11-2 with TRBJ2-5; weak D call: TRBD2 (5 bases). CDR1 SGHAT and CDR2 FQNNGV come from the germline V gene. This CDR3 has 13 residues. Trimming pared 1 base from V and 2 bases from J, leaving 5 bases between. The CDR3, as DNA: TGTGCCAGCAGCTTAGGACTACAAGAGACCCAGTACTTC. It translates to CASSLGLQETQYF. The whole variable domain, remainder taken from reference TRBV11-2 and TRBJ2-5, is EAGVAQSPRYKIIEKRQSVAFWCNPISGHATLYWYQQILGQGPKLLIQFQNNGVVDDSQLPKDRFSAERLKGVDSTLKIQPAKLEDSAVYLCASSLGLQETQYFGPGTRLLVL.